This T cell receptor beta chain was captured by sequencing in a study of blood T cells in healthy people across ages. A second PCR of 7 to 11 cycles used a sample-barcoded 5' primer and a J-beta primer mix. TCRdb reprocessed the 5' RACE reads with MiXCR, giving one entry per CDR3 protein. The table lists some 1,500,000 distinct CDR3 sequences, approximately 43% of them singletons, with around 4% in the top ten. Per the germline V gene, CDR1 is KGHSH and CDR2 is LQKENI. Trimming shortened V by 6 bases and J by 7 bases, and 18 bases separated the two germline ends. The CDR3 extends over 14 amino acids.

The chain is built from TRBV18 and TRBJ1-2, with a possible D match to TRBD1 (6 bases). Sequenced material: blood. The sequence was obtained from a young woman in good health. CDR3 sequence reads: CASSPNSDSVGYTF. CDR3 nucleotide sequence: TGTGCCAGCTCTCCCAATTCGGACAGCGTTGGCTACACCTTC.